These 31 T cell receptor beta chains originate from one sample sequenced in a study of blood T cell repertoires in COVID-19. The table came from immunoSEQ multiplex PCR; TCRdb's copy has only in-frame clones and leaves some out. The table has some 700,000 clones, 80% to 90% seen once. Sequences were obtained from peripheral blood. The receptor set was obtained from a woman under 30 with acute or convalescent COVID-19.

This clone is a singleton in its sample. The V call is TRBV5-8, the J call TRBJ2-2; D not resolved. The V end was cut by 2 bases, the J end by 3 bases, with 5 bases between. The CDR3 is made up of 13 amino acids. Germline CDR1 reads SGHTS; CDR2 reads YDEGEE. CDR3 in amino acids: CASSLLDTGELFF. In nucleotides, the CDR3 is TGTGCCAGCAGCTTACTTGACACCGGGGAGCTGTTTTTT.

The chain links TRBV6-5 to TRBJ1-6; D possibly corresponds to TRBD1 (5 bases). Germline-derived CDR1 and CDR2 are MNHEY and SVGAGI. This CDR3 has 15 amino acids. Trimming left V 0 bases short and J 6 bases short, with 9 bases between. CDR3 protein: CASSYSGGVNSPLHF. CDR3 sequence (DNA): TGTGCCAGCAGTTACTCGGGGGGAGTTAATTCACCCCTCCACTTT.

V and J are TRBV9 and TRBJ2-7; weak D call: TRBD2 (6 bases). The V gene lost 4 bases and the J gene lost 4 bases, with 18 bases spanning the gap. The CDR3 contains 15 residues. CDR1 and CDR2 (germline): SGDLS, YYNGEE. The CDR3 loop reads CASSPLSGLPYEQYF. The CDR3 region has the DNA TGTGCCAGCAGCCCCCTATCGGGACTCCCGTACGAGCAGTACTTC.

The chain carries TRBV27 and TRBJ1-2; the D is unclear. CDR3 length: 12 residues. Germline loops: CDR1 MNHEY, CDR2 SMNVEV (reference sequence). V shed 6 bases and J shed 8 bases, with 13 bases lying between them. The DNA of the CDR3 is TGTGCCAGCAGGCTATCTACGGAGGGCTACACCTTC. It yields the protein CASRLSTEGYTF.

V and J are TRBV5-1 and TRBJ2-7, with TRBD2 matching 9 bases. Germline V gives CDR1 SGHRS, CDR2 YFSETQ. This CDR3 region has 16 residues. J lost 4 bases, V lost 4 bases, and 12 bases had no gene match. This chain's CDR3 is CASSKSGTSRLYEQYF. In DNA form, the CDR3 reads TGCGCCAGCAGCAAGTCGGGGACTAGCAGACTTTACGAGCAGTACTTC.

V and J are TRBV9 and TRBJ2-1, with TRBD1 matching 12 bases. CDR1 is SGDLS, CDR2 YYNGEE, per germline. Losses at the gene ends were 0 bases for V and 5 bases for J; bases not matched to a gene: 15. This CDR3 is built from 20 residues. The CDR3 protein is CASSVAQKIWDRGHNNEQFF. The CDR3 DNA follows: TGTGCCAGCAGCGTAGCACAAAAGATTTGGGACAGGGGGCATAACAATGAGCAGTTCTTC.

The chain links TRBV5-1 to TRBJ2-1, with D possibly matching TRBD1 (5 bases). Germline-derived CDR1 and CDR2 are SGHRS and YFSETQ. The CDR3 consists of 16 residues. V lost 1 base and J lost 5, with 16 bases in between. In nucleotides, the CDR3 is TGCGCCAGCAGCTTGATGACAGCTAGATCTAACAATGAGCAGTTCTTC. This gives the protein CASSLMTARSNNEQFF.

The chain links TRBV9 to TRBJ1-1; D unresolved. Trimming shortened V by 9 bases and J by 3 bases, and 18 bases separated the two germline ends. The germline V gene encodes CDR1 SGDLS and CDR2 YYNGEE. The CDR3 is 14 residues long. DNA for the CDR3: TGTGCCATCGAGGCCCGCGATTGGGACACTGAAGCTTTCTTT. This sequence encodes CAIEARDWDTEAFF. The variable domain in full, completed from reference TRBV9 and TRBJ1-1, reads DSGVTQTPKHLITATGQRVTLRCSPRSGDLSVYWYQQSLDQGLQFLIQYYNGEERAKGNILERFSAQQFPDLHSELNLSSLELGDSALYFCAIEARDWDTEAFFGQGTRLTVV.

The CDR3 bases are TGTGCCAGCAGCGTAACACTAGCGGGGGGGCTAGATACGCAGTATTTT. Its protein product is CASSVTLAGGLDTQYF. The chain joins TRBV9 to TRBJ2-3; 13 bases are a match to TRBD2. The CDR3 is 16 residues long. V gave up 1 base and J gave up 5 bases; unmatched junction bases: 4. Looked up from germline, CDR1 is SGDLS and CDR2 is YYNGEE.

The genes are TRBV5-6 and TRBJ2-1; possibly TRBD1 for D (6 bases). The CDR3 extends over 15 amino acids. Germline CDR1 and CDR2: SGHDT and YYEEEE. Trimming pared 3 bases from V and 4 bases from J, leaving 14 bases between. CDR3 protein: CASSSGTLHYNEQFF. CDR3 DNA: TGTGCCAGCAGCTCGGGGACATTGCATTACAATGAGCAGTTCTTC.

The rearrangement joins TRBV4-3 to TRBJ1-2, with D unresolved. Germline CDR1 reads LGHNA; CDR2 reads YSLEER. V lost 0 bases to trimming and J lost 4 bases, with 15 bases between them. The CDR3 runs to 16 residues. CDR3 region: CASSQDRPARLYGYTF. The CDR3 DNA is TGCGCCAGCAGCCAAGATAGGCCGGCGAGGCTCTATGGCTACACCTTC.

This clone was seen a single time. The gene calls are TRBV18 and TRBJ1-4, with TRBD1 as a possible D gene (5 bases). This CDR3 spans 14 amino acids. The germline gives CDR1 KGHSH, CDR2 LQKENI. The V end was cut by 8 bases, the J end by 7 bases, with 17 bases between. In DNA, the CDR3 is TGTGCCAGCAGCGCCGTCCAGGGATCTGAAAAACTGTTTTTT. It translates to CASSAVQGSEKLFF.

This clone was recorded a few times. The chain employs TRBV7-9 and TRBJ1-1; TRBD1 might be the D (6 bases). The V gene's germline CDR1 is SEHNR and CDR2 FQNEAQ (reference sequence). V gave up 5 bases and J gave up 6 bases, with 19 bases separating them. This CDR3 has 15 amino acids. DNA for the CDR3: TGTGCCAGCAGCCCAGGGGCAGGGCGGTTCGCTGAAGCTTTCTTT. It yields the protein CASSPGAGRFAEAFF. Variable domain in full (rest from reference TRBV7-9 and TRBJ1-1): DTGVSQNPRHKITKRGQNVTFRCDPISEHNRLYWYRQTLGQGPEFLTYFQNEAQLEKSRLLSDRFSAERPKGSFSTLEIQRTEQGDSAMYLCASSPGAGRFAEAFFGQGTRLTVV.

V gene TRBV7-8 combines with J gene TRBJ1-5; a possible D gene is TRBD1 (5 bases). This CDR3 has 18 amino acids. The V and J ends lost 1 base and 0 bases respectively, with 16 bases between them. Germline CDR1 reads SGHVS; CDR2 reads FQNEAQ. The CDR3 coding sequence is TGTGCCAGCAGCTTAGATCGACAGACCTATTATAGCAATCAGCCCCAGCATTTT. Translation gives CASSLDRQTYYSNQPQHF.

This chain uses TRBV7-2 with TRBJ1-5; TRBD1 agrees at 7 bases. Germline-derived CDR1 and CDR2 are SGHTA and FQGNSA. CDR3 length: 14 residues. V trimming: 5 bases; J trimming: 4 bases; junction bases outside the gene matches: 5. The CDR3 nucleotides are TGTGCCAGCAGCCCGGGACAGACGAATCAGCCCCAGCATTTT. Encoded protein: CASSPGQTNQPQHF.

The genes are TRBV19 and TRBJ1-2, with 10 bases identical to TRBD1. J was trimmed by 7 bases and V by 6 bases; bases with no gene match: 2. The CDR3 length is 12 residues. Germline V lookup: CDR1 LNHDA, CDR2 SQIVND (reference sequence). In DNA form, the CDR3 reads TGTGCCAGTAGCAGACAGGGGGCTGGCTACACCTTC. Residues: CASSRQGAGYTF.

CDR3 amino acids: CASSYSGGPTYNEQFF. The CDR3 region has the DNA TGTGCCAGCAGTTACTCGGGGGGACCAACCTACAATGAGCAGTTCTTC. The gene calls are TRBV6-5 and TRBJ2-1; the D gene is possibly TRBD2 (6 bases). The CDR3 is 16 residues long. CDR1 and CDR2 (germline): MNHEY, SVGAGI. The V and J ends lost 0 bases and 2 bases respectively, with 11 bases between them.

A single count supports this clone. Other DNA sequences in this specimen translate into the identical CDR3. The CDR3 protein is CASSSKGQGGTEAFF. The CDR3 region has the DNA TGCGCCAGCAGCTCAAAGGGACAGGGTGGCACTGAAGCTTTCTTT. V gene TRBV5-1 combines with J gene TRBJ1-1, with TRBD1 matching over 9 bases. The germline V gene encodes CDR1 SGHRS and CDR2 YFSETQ. CDR3 length: 15 amino acids. V shed 3 bases, J shed 4 bases, and the junction held 7 bases outside the gene matches.

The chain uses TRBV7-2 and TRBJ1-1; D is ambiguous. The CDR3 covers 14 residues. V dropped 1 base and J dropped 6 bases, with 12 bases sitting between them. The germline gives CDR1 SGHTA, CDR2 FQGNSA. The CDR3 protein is CASSLGRVTPEAFF. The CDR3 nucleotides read TGTGCCAGCAGCTTAGGCCGGGTTACGCCTGAAGCTTTCTTT.

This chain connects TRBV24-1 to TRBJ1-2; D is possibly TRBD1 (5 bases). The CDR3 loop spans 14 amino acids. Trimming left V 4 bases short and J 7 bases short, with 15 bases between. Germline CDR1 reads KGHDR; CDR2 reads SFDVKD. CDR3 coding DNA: TGTGCCACCAGTGACCTTGACAGACTTACTGGCTACACCTTC. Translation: CATSDLDRLTGYTF.

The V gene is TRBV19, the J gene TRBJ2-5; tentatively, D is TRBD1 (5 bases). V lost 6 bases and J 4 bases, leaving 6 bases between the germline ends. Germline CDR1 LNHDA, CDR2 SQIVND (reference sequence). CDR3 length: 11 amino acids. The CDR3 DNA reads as TGTGCCAGTAGGCAGGGAGAGACCCAGTACTTC. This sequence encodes CASRQGETQYF.

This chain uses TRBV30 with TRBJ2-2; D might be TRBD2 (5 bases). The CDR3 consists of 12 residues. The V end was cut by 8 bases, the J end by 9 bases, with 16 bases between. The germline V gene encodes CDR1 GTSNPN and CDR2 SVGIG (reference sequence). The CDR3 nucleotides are TGTGCCGCACCCTATGCGGGCCGGGAGCTGTTTTTT. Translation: CAAPYAGRELFF.

CDR3 sequence (DNA): TGCGCCAGCAGCCTAACTTTGGGGGCCCCAGAAGCTTTCTTT. The encoded protein is CASSLTLGAPEAFF. This chain links TRBV4-1 with TRBJ1-1, with D possibly being TRBD1 (6 bases). Trimming left V 4 bases short and J 8 bases short, with 17 bases between. Germline lookup yields CDR1 MGHRA and CDR2 YSYEKL. This CDR3 region has 14 residues.

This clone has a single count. This chain's CDR3 is CASSLRVGTGGVYNEQFF. The CDR3 DNA sequence: TGTGCCAGCAGTTTAAGAGTAGGGACAGGGGGAGTCTACAATGAGCAGTTCTTC. The chain carries TRBV27 and TRBJ2-1; 11 bases are a match to TRBD1. The CDR3 spans 18 residues. V shed 2 bases, J shed 3 bases, and the junction held 9 bases outside the gene matches. CDR1 and CDR2 (germline): MNHEY, SMNVEV (reference sequence).

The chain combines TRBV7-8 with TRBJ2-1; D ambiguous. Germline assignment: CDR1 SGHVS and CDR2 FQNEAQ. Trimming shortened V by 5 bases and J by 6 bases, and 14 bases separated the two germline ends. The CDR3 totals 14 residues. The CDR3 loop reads CASSPRLKLNEQFF. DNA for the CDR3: TGTGCCAGCAGCCCACGACTGAAACTCAATGAGCAGTTCTTC.

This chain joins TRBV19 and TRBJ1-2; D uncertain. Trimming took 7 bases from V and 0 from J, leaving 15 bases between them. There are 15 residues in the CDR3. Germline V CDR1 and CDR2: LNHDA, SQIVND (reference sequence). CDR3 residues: CASIPDRGTNYGYTF. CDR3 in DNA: TGTGCCAGTATCCCGGATAGAGGAACTAACTATGGCTACACCTTC.

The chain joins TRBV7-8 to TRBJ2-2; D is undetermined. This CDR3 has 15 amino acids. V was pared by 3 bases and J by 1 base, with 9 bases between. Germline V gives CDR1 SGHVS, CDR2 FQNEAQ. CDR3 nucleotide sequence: TGTGCCAGCAGCTTCTACCTAGGGAACACCGGGGAGCTGTTTTTT. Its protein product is CASSFYLGNTGELFF.

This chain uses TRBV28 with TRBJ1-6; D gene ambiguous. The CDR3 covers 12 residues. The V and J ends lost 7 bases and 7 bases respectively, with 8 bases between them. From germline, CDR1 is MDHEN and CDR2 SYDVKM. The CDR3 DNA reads TGTGCCAGCAACTCGGGAAATTCACCCCTCCACTTT. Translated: CASNSGNSPLHF. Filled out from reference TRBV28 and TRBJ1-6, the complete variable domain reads DVKVTQSSRYLVKRTGEKVFLECVQDMDHENMFWYRQDPGLGLRLIYFSYDVKMKEKGDIPEGYSVSREKKERFSLILESASTNQTSMYLCASNSGNSPLHFGNGTRLTVT.

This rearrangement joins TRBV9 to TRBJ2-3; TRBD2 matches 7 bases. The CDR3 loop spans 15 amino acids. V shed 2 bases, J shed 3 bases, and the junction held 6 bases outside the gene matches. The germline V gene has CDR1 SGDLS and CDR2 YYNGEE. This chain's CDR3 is CASSVTSARTDTQYF. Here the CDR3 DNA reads TGTGCCAGCAGCGTTACTAGCGCTAGGACAGATACGCAGTATTTT. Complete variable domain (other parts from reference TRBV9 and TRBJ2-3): DSGVTQTPKHLITATGQRVTLRCSPRSGDLSVYWYQQSLDQGLQFLIQYYNGEERAKGNILERFSAQQFPDLHSELNLSSLELGDSALYFCASSVTSARTDTQYFGPGTRLTVL.

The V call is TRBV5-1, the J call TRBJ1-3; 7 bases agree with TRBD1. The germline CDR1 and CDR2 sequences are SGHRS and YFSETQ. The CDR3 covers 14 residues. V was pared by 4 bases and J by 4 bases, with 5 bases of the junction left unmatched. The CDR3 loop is CASSHGTVGNTIYF. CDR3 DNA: TGCGCCAGCAGCCATGGGACAGTAGGAAACACCATATATTTT.

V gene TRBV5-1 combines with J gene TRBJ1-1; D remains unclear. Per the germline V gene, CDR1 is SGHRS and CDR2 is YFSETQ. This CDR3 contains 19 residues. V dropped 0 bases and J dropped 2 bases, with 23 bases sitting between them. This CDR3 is CASSLASSGVDDLNTEAFF. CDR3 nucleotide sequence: TGCGCCAGCAGCTTGGCATCCAGCGGCGTCGACGACTTAAACACTGAAGCTTTCTTT.